Listed below are T cell receptor beta chains from one sample, sequenced in a study of regulatory and conventional T cells in RAG deficiency. Some clones are missing from TCRdb's copy, which holds only in-frame ones; the method was immunoSEQ multiplex PCR. The sample includes around 33,000 clones, 90% of them seen just once. The data also belong to a second study, concerning regulatory T cells.

The sample consisted of CD8+ T cells sorted from blood. These receptors were obtained from a human donor in good health. Both conserved end residues are part of each CDR3. D genes are given only for firm matches. Where a row states a size, it is once, few, many or the class of an expanded clone; other rows omit it.

j_call d_call v_call clone_size cdr3_aa cdr3_nt
TRBJ2-1 TRBD2 TRBV6-1 NA CASSQEAGAYNEQFF TGTGCCAGCAGTCAGGAGGCGGGGGCCTACAATGAGCAGTTCTTC
TRBJ2-7 NA TRBV30 NA CAWSVTNEQYF TGTGCCTGGAGTGTGACGAACGAGCAGTACTTC
TRBJ1-2 TRBD1 TRBV18 NA CASSPTGEPYGYTF TGTGCCAGCTCACCCACAGGGGAACCCTATGGCTACACCTTC
TRBJ1-1 NA TRBV9 once CASSPGVTTEAFF TGTGCCAGCAGCCCAGGGGTGACGACTGAAGCTTTCTTT
TRBJ2-7 NA TRBV13 NA CASSQGTVTYEQYF TGTGCCAGCAGTCAAGGGACGGTGACCTACGAGCAGTACTTC
TRBJ2-1 NA TRBV5-6 NA CASSPLADNEQFF TGTGCCAGCAGCCCCTTGGCCGACAATGAGCAGTTCTTC
TRBJ2-7 TRBD1 TRBV7-2 NA CASSEYADRATYEQYF TGTGCCAGCAGCGAATACGCGGACAGGGCAACCTACGAGCAGTACTTC
TRBJ2-1 NA TRBV6-1 NA CASSEARGGSSYNEQFF TGTGCCAGCAGTGAAGCCCGCGGTGGAAGCTCCTACAATGAGCAGTTCTTC
TRBJ2-7 TRBD1 TRBV14 NA CASSQFGTGGLDEQYF TGTGCCAGCAGCCAATTCGGGACAGGGGGTTTGGACGAGCAGTACTTC
TRBJ1-4 NA TRBV30 NA CAWSMRDLRLFF TGTGCCTGGAGTATGAGAGACCTTCGACTGTTTTTT
TRBJ1-2 TRBD1 TRBV7-6 NA CASSLSGGNDDYGYTF TGTGCCAGCAGCTTATCAGGGGGCAACGACGATTATGGCTACACCTTC
TRBJ2-2 TRBD1 TRBV6-5 NA CASNADPGTAGELFF TGTGCCAGCAATGCCGACCCCGGGACAGCCGGGGAGCTGTTTTTT
TRBJ1-5 NA TRBV19 NA CASDPGGNQPQHF TGTGCCAGCGACCCAGGGGGCAATCAGCCCCAGCATTTT
TRBJ2-3 TRBD2 TRBV5-1 NA CARNPGGKNSSTDTQYF TGCGCCAGAAATCCGGGAGGCAAAAACTCCAGTACAGATACGCAGTATTTT
TRBJ2-7 NA TRBV11-1 NA CASTPAGNEQYF TGTGCCAGCACCCCGGCTGGGAACGAGCAGTACTTC
TRBJ2-5 NA TRBV10-2 NA CASSESREERTQYF TGCGCCAGCAGTGAATCTAGGGAGGAAAGGACCCAGTACTTC
TRBJ2-3 TRBD1 TRBV11-2 NA CASSKDRGLLNTQYF TGTGCCAGCAGCAAAGACAGGGGTCTTTTGAATACGCAGTATTTT
TRBJ2-7 NA TRBV13 NA CASSFQGSYEQYF TGTGCCAGCAGCTTTCAGGGCTCCTACGAGCAGTACTTC
TRBJ1-6 NA TRBV28 once CASSPSGTGHSPLHF TGTGCCAGCAGTCCATCCGGGACGGGCCATTCACCCCTCCACTTT
TRBJ2-1 NA TRBV5-1 NA CASRGGTLYNEQFF TGCGCCAGCCGAGGGGGGACGCTGTACAATGAGCAGTTCTTC
TRBJ1-1 NA TRBV6-5 NA CASRHRTENTEAFF TGTGCCAGCAGGCACCGGACAGAGAACACTGAAGCTTTCTTT
TRBJ1-6 NA TRBV10-3 once CAISESLDSPLHF TGTGCCATCAGTGAGTCACTTGACTCACCCCTCCACTTT
TRBJ2-1 NA TRBV7-9 NA CASSGGEQFF TGTGCCAGCAGCGGGGGGGAGCAGTTCTTC
TRBJ1-1 NA TRBV5-6 NA CASLTMNTEAFF TGTGCCAGCCTTACTATGAACACTGAAGCTTTCTTT
TRBJ2-1 NA TRBV10-3 NA CAISEVGPNEQFF TGTGCCATCAGTGAAGTGGGGCCGAATGAGCAGTTCTTC
TRBJ1-3 NA TRBV18 NA CASSPTVDVNTIYF TGTGCCAGCTCACCGACAGTGGACGTAAACACCATATATTTT
TRBJ2-7 TRBD2 TRBV28 NA CASSLAGGGDEQYF TGTGCCAGCAGTTTGGCGGGAGGAGGCGACGAGCAGTACTTC
TRBJ2-1 NA TRBV10-2 once CASSEWRSSSYNEQFF TGCGCCAGCAGTGAATGGCGGAGCTCTTCCTACAATGAGCAGTTCTTC
TRBJ1-2 NA TRBV28 NA CASSRPGKGGYTF TGTGCCAGCAGTCGACCGGGGAAAGGGGGCTACACCTTC
TRBJ1-1 NA TRBV5-4 NA CASSLDRPTEAFF TGTGCCAGCAGCCTCGACAGGCCGACTGAAGCTTTCTTT
TRBJ2-3 NA TRBV7-9 NA CASSSTERVHTDTQYF TGTGCCAGCAGTTCAACCGAGCGGGTGCACACAGATACGCAGTATTTT
TRBJ2-3 NA TRBV6-1 NA CASSESTDSSTDTQYF TGTGCCAGCAGTGAATCGACAGATTCTAGCACAGATACGCAGTATTTT
TRBJ2-1 NA TRBV5-8 NA CASSGPARGISYNEQFF TGTGCCAGCAGCGGGCCGGCTAGGGGCATTTCGTACAATGAGCAGTTCTTC
TRBJ1-1 NA TRBV5-1 NA CASSLDAVEAFF TGCGCCAGCAGCTTGGATGCAGTAGAAGCTTTCTTT
TRBJ2-1 TRBD1 TRBV19 NA CASSIGTGGPYNEQFF TGTGCCAGTAGTATCGGGACAGGAGGTCCCTACAATGAGCAGTTCTTC
TRBJ1-4 NA TRBV19 few CASSIFGWRSTGEKLFF TGTGCCAGTAGTATTTTTGGTTGGCGGTCAACGGGAGAAAAACTGTTTTTT
TRBJ2-2 TRBD1 TRBV2 NA CASRLPGQSTGELFF TGTGCCAGCAGGCTCCCGGGACAGTCCACCGGGGAGCTGTTTTTT
TRBJ2-3 TRBD1 TRBV27 NA CASSFLRTGGAIDTQYF TGTGCCAGCAGTTTCCTACGGACAGGGGGCGCGATAGATACGCAGTATTTT
TRBJ2-7 NA TRBV28 NA CASSVDTLEQYF TGTGCCAGCAGTGTCGACACCCTCGAGCAGTACTTC
TRBJ2-2 TRBD2 TRBV11-3 once CASSSGLAGTGELFF TGTGCCAGCAGCTCGGGACTAGCGGGCACCGGGGAGCTGTTTTTT
TRBJ2-1 TRBD2 TRBV7-3 NA CASSLKGSRLAGGPYNEQFF TGTGCCAGCAGCTTAAAGGGTTCGAGACTAGCGGGAGGACCCTACAATGAGCAGTTCTTC
TRBJ2-7 NA TRBV13 NA CASSLMQAPYEQYF TGTGCCAGCAGCTTAATGCAGGCCCCCTACGAGCAGTACTTC
TRBJ1-3 NA TRBV9 NA CASSVGGGPGNTIYF TGTGCCAGCAGCGTAGGAGGCGGCCCTGGAAACACCATATATTTT
TRBJ2-7 TRBD2 TRBV7-2 NA CASSPSGEFYEQYF TGTGCCAGCAGCCCTAGCGGGGAATTTTACGAGCAGTACTTC
TRBJ2-3 TRBD2 TRBV19 once CASSIEPLPSGLSTDTQYF TGTGCCAGTAGTATAGAACCCCTTCCTAGCGGGCTTAGCACAGATACGCAGTATTTT
TRBJ2-3 NA TRBV18 NA CASSPDRAEDTQYF TGTGCCAGCTCACCCGACCGGGCGGAGGATACGCAGTATTTT
TRBJ2-2 TRBD2 TRBV6-1 NA CASSEVAGGITGELFF TGTGCCAGCAGTGAGGTTGCGGGGGGAATCACCGGGGAGCTGTTTTTT
TRBJ2-2 TRBD2 TRBV19 NA CASSFPEWLAGDRGELFF TGTGCCAGTAGTTTTCCTGAGTGGCTAGCGGGAGATCGCGGGGAGCTGTTTTTT
TRBJ1-5 NA TRBV28 NA CASSLRGAGNQPQHF TGTGCCAGCAGCTTAAGAGGGGCAGGGAATCAGCCCCAGCATTTT
TRBJ1-5 NA TRBV7-9 NA CASSLGGGANQPQHF TGTGCCAGCAGCTTGGGCGGGGGGGCTAATCAGCCCCAGCATTTT
TRBJ1-1 NA TRBV5-6 NA CASSTTENTEAFF TGTGCCAGCAGCACGACAGAGAACACTGAAGCTTTCTTT
TRBJ2-7 NA TRBV11-2 NA CASSLEGSEISYEQYF TGTGCCAGCAGCTTAGAGGGTAGCGAAATCTCCTACGAGCAGTACTTC
TRBJ2-1 NA TRBV10-1 NA CASSPGTVSYNEQFF TGCGCCAGCAGCCCCGGGACCGTCTCCTACAATGAGCAGTTCTTC
TRBJ2-5 TRBD1 TRBV7-8 NA CASRIQGELETQYF TGTGCCAGCAGAATCCAGGGGGAATTAGAGACCCAGTACTTC
TRBJ2-7 NA TRBV18 NA CASSRQDSYEQYF TGTGCCAGCTCCCGACAGGACTCCTACGAGCAGTACTTC
TRBJ1-2 NA TRBV15 NA CATSRADNDGYTF TGTGCCACCAGCAGGGCTGACAACGATGGCTACACCTTC
TRBJ1-2 NA TRBV7-8 NA CASSPAVGAYGYTF TGTGCCAGCAGCCCTGCGGTTGGGGCCTATGGCTACACCTTC
TRBJ2-7 NA TRBV19 NA CASSIGSGPGYEQYF TGTGCCAGTAGTATAGGTTCCGGGCCGGGGTACGAGCAGTACTTC
TRBJ1-4 NA TRBV15 NA CATSRLPGRANEKLFF TGTGCCACCAGCAGACTCCCCGGGCGGGCTAATGAAAAACTGTTTTTT